The clone carrying this T cell receptor (beta chain) was observed a single time. This specimen belongs to a study of blood T cell repertoires in COVID-19. In the authors' workflow: Nucleated cell counts were estimated from reference gene primer amplification. TCRdb keeps only in-frame clones here, not all; method: immunoSEQ multiplex PCR. D and trimming come from the DNA, and the V and J calls and clone size come from that table. Seen here are tens of thousands of clones, approximately 82% observed once, and the top ten hold approximately 10%. Germline V CDR1 and CDR2: SGHAT, FQNNGV. The CDR3 consists of 15 residues. V trimming: 5 bases; J trimming: 1 base; junction bases outside the gene matches: 2.

The chain uses TRBV11-2 and TRBJ1-5, with TRBD1 identical over 10 bases. This receptor was identified in a human donor in a cohort sampled during active COVID-19. The specimen sequenced was peripheral blood. The CDR3 DNA follows: TGTGCCAGCAGCCCGGACAGGGGGAGCAATCAGCCCCAGCATTTT. Translating it yields CASSPDRGSNQPQHF.